The rows below give T cell receptor beta chains drawn from one sample of a study of blood T cell repertoires in COVID-19. Libraries were prepared by immunoSEQ multiplex PCR; TCRdb keeps only in-frame clonotypes and omits some of them. The sample carries 350,000 to 550,000 clones, 85% to 90% recorded once. Sequencing input: peripheral blood. Receptor source: a young woman with acute or convalescent COVID-19. CDR3s include the opening cysteine and the closing phenylalanine or tryptophan. A D gene is named only where the DNA matches it firmly. Rows give clone size only sometimes, using once, few, many, or a class for an expanded clone.

>TRBD1|TRBJ1-3|TRBV7-6|-
TGTGCCAGCAGCCCCCGACAGGGAGTCCCGGGAAACACCATATATTTT
CASSPRQGVPGNTIYF
>-|TRBJ2-2|TRBV11-2|-
TGTGCCAGCAGCTTACAACGGTTGAACACCGGGGAGCTGTTTTTT
CASSLQRLNTGELFF
>-|TRBJ2-1|TRBV6-5|-
TGTGCCAGCAGTTACCGTCGGACTGGGAATGAGCAGTTCTTC
CASSYRRTGNEQFF
>TRBD1|TRBJ1-5|TRBV6-5|-
TGTGCCAGCAGCACAGACAGGGGTAATCAGCCCCAGCATTTT
CASSTDRGNQPQHF
>-|TRBJ1-4|TRBV9|-
TGTGCCAGCAGCGTAGGGGAGGGCAGCAATGAAAAACTGTTTTTT
CASSVGEGSNEKLFF
>-|TRBJ2-7|TRBV5-1|-
TGCGCCAGCAGCTTGGATGGGGGGGCGATCGAGCAGTACTTC
CASSLDGGAIEQYF
>-|TRBJ1-4|TRBV30|-
TGTGCCTGCAGGTCCGGGAGCAAGAATGAAAAACTGTTTTTT
CACRSGSKNEKLFF
>TRBD2|TRBJ2-7|TRBV6-5|-
TGTGCCAGCAGCCAACCCGGGAGGTCGTCCTACGAGCAGTACTTC
CASSQPGRSSYEQYF
>TRBD2|TRBJ2-7|TRBV5-1|-
TGCGCCAGCAGCGCGGGACCGGGACTAGCTACCTACGAGCAATACTTC
CASSAGPGLATYEQYF
>-|TRBJ1-2|TRBV9|-
TGTGCCAGCAGCAACTCTCTGGGCCAGGGCGGCTATGGCTACACCTTC
CASSNSLGQGGYGYTF
>-|TRBJ2-5|TRBV6-2/TRBV6-3|few
TGTGCCAGCAGTTACGATGAGCGGGAGACCCAGTACTTC
CASSYDERETQYF
>TRBD1|TRBJ1-2|TRBV6-5|few
TGTGCCAGCAGTTCCAAGACAGGGTTTGGTGGCTACACCTTC
CASSSKTGFGGYTF
>TRBD1|TRBJ2-7|TRBV5-1|-
TGCGCCAGGCCCCCGGGACAGAGCTACGAGCAGTACTTC
CARPPGQSYEQYF
>-|TRBJ2-5|TRBV5-1|-
TGCGCCAGCAGCCCTTGGACAGAACGGGAGACCCAGTACTTC
CASSPWTERETQYF
>-|TRBJ2-2|TRBV6-5|-
TGTGCCAGCAGAAAGGACTTCACCGGGGAGCTGTTTTTT
CASRKDFTGELFF
>-|TRBJ2-3|TRBV21-1|-
TGTGCCAGCAGCAAAGAGGATCACGAGGGAATCACAGATACGCAGTATTTT
CASSKEDHEGITDTQYF
>TRBD1|TRBJ1-2|TRBV19|-
TGTGCTGCCGCCGGACAGGGGGATGGCTACACCTTC
CAAAGQGDGYTF
>-|TRBJ2-1|TRBV28|-
TGTGCCAGCAGTTTATCGGCGGGTCAGTTCTTC
CASSLSAGQFF
>-|TRBJ1-6|TRBV7-9|-
TGTGCCAGCAGCTTAGCGGGAGGGGGAGGATCACCCCTCCACTTT
CASSLAGGGGSPLHF
>TRBD2|TRBJ2-1|TRBV6-2/TRBV6-3|-
TGTGCCAGCAGTTACGACGGGGGGGCCTATGAGCAGTTCTTC
CASSYDGGAYEQFF